The 5 T cell receptor beta chains below all came from one sample that was sequenced in a study of T cell responses to AZD1222 COVID-19 vaccine. Sequencing was performed with immunoSEQ multiplex PCR; in TCRdb, only in-frame clones are kept and a portion is missing. The data show fewer than 150,000 clones, around 90% seen once. The sequencing here drew on peripheral blood, taken on day 0 of AZD1222 vaccination. The origin of the receptors is an adult in good health.

This chain joins TRBV10-1 and TRBJ1-6; no clear D gene. Germline CDR1 and CDR2: WNHNN and SYGVQD (reference sequence). V was pared by 9 bases and J by 0 bases, with 15 bases between. The CDR3 is 16 residues long. The chain's CDR3 is CARAMNCSSYNSPLHF. For the CDR3, the DNA is TGCGCCAGGGCCATGAACTGTAGCTCCTATAATTCACCCCTCCACTTT.

This clone occurred once. The chain combines TRBV4-1 with TRBJ1-1; D is unclear. V was shortened by 1 base and J by 5 bases, with 14 bases between the two germline ends. Germline V CDR1 and CDR2: MGHRA, YSYEKL. The CDR3 has 15 amino acids. CDR3 coding DNA: TGCGCCAGCAGCCAAGCTATCTCCCGGTGGACTGAAGCTTTCTTT. Translating gives CASSQAISRWTEAFF.

The rearrangement links TRBV5-1 to TRBJ2-7; 8 nucleotides match TRBD1. V lost 0 bases and J lost 4; bases outside the gene matches: 3. Germline V gene data show CDR1 as SGHRS and CDR2 as YFSETQ. The CDR3 runs to 14 residues. The CDR3 coding sequence is TGCGCCAGCAGCTTGGGACAGGGGCAATACGAGCAGTACTTC. Translation: CASSLGQGQYEQYF. The full variable domain, completed using reference TRBV5-1 and TRBJ2-7, is KAGVTQTPRYLIKTRGQQVTLSCSPISGHRSVSWYQQTPGQGLQFLFEYFSETQRNKGNFPGRFSGRQFSNSRSEMNVSTLELGDSALYLCASSLGQGQYEQYFGPGTRLTVT.

V is TRBV19 and J is TRBJ1-5; 9 bases match TRBD1. The germline gives CDR1 LNHDA, CDR2 SQIVND (reference sequence). V trimming: 7 bases; J trimming: 3 bases; junction bases outside the gene matches: 13. The CDR3 totals 17 residues. The CDR3 nucleotides read TGTGCCAGTACCCCCAGGAGGGGACAGGGCCCCAATCAGCCCCAGCATTTT. It encodes CASTPRRGQGPNQPQHF.

The rearrangement uses TRBV29-1 and TRBJ1-2; possible D gene TRBD1, 5 bases. The germline gives CDR1 SQVTM, CDR2 ANQGSEA. Trimming removed 1 base at V and 4 bases at J, with 13 bases between. This CDR3 is 14 amino acids long. This CDR3 is CSVEGGLSGYGYTF. The CDR3 DNA sequence: TGCAGCGTTGAAGGGGGACTGAGTGGCTATGGCTACACCTTC.